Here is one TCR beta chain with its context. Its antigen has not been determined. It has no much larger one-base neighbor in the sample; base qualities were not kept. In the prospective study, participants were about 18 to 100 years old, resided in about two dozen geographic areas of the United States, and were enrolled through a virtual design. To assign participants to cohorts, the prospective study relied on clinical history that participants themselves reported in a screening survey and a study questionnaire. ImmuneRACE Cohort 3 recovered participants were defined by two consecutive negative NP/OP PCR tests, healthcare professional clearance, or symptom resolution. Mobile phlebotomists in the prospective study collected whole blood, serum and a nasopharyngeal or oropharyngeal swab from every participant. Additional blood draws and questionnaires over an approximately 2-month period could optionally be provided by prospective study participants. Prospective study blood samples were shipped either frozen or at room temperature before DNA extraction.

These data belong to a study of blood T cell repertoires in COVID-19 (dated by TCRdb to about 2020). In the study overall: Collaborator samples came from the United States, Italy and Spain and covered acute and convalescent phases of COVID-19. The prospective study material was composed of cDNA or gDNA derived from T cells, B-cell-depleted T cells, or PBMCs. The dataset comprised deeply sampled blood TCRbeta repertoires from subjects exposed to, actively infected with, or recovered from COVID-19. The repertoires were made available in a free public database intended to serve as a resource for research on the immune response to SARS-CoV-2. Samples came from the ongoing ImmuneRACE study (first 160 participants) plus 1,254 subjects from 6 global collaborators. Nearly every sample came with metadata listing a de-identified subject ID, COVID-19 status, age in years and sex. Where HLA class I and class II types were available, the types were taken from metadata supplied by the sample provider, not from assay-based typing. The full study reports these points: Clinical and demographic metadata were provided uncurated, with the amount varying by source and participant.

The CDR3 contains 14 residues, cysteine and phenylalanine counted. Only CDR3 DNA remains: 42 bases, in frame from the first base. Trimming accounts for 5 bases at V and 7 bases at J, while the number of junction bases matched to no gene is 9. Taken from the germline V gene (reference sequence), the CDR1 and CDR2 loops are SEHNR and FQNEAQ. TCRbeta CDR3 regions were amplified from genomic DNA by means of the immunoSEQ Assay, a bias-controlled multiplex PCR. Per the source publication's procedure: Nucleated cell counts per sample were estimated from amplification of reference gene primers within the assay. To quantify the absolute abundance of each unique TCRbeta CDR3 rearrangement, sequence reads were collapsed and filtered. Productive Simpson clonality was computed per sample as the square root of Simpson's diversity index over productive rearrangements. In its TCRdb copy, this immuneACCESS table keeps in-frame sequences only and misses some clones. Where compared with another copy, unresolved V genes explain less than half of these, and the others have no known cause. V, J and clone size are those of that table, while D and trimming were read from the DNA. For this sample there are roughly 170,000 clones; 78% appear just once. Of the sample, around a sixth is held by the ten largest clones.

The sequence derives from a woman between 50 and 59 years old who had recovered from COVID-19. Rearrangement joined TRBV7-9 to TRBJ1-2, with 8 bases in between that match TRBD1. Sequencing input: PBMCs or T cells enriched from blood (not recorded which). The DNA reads TGTGCCAGCAGCCCCTCCTCAGGGACAGGTGGCTACACCTTC. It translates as CASSPSSGTGGYTF.